The 32 T cell receptor beta chains listed next were all sequenced from one sample in a study of blood T cell repertoires in COVID-19. Measured with immunoSEQ multiplex PCR; TCRdb has only the in-frame clones, and not every one. The sample has approximately 130,000 clones; 75% to 90% are singletons. Sequenced input: peripheral blood. The source of these receptors is a human donor in a cohort sampled during active COVID-19.

This chain connects TRBV4-1 to TRBJ1-5, with D perhaps TRBD1 (5 bases). With 2 bases removed from V and 3 bases from J, the gap between germline ends came to 8 bases. Germline CDR1 and CDR2: MGHRA and YSYEKL. The CDR3 runs to 14 residues. The CDR3 is CASSQQGLNQPQHF. Here the CDR3 DNA reads TGCGCCAGCAGCCAACAGGGCCTCAATCAGCCCCAGCATTTT.

The CDR3 here is CASSSGTSRISYEQYV. The DNA of the CDR3 is TGCGCCAGCAGCTCCGGGACTAGCCGGATTTCCTACGAGCAGTACGTC. The chain combines TRBV5-1 with TRBJ2-7; 9 nucleotides match TRBD2. CDR1 and CDR2 (germline): SGHRS, YFSETQ. There are 16 residues in the CDR3. V dropped 3 bases and J dropped 1; count of bases not matched to a gene: 8.

The V gene is TRBV2, the J gene TRBJ2-3, with 12 bases lining up with TRBD2. CDR1 is SNHLY, CDR2 FYNNEI, per germline. Trimming cost V 4 bases and J 3 bases; bases outside gene matches: 5. The CDR3 has 16 amino acids. CDR3 coding DNA: TGTGCCAGCAGTGGACCGACTAGCGGGAGAACAGATACGCAGTATTTT. It specifies CASSGPTSGRTDTQYF.

This clone has just one count. This rearrangement joins TRBV7-8 to TRBJ1-1; D possibly corresponds to TRBD1 (5 bases). Germline-derived CDR1 and CDR2 are SGHVS and FQNEAQ. With 3 bases removed from V and 4 bases from J, the gap between germline ends came to 12 bases. CDR3 length: 14 residues. This CDR3 is CASSLQGGSTEAFF. CDR3 nucleotides: TGTGCCAGCAGCTTGCAGGGTGGAAGCACTGAAGCTTTCTTT.

This clone was seen only once. V gene TRBV6-2 or TRBV6-3 combines with J gene TRBJ1-5; no reliable D call. V lost 3 bases and J 8 bases, leaving 14 bases between the germline ends. Germline CDR1 reads MNHEY; CDR2 reads SVGEGT. The CDR3 has 14 residues. CDR3 DNA sequence: TGTGCCAGCAGTTATATAGCCCGAAACGAGCCCCAGCATTTT. Translating gives CASSYIARNEPQHF.

For the CDR3, the DNA is TGTGCCAGCAGCTTGGGGGGGTCAGGGAGGTCCTACGAGCAGTACGTC. This sequence encodes CASSLGGSGRSYEQYV. This sequence joins TRBV5-6 and TRBJ2-7; D is perhaps TRBD2 (6 bases). Trimming took 0 bases from V and 1 from J, leaving 14 bases between them. The germline CDR1 and CDR2 sequences are SGHDT and YYEEEE. The CDR3 runs 16 residues.

The table lists this clone with a few counts. The rearrangement joins TRBV6-2 or TRBV6-3 to TRBJ2-5, with TRBD1 identical over 10 bases. CDR3 length: 15 amino acids. V gave up 5 bases and J gave up 5 bases; unmatched junction bases: 8. Germline V lookup: CDR1 MNHEY, CDR2 SVGEGT. Written as DNA, the CDR3 is TGTGCCAGCAGTACCGACAGGGGGCAGGGGGAGACCCAGTACTTC. Amino acids: CASSTDRGQGETQYF.

This chain connects TRBV3-1 (or the pseudogene TRBV3-2) to TRBJ2-3; 9 nucleotides line up with TRBD1. The junction had 4 bases not matched to a gene; V was cut back by 2 bases and J by 1 base. Germline CDR1 LGHDT, CDR2 YNNKEL (reference sequence). The length of the CDR3 is 16 residues. This chain's CDR3 is CASSQNRGQGTDTQYF. DNA of the CDR3: TGTGCCAGCAGCCAAAACAGGGGGCAGGGCACAGATACGCAGTATTTT.

The chain recombines TRBV19 with TRBJ1-6; perhaps TRBD1 as D (5 bases). This CDR3 has 16 residues. Trimming removed 2 bases from V and 9 bases from J, with 17 bases in between. CDR1 and CDR2 from the germline V gene are LNHDA and SQIVND (reference sequence). In DNA form, the CDR3 reads TGTGCCAGTAGTATACTTGGTGGCAGGGTCGGTTCACCCCTCCACTTT. It translates to CASSILGGRVGSPLHF.

The gene calls are TRBV7-7 and TRBJ2-2; TRBD2 matches 12 bases. Germline CDR1 reads SSHAT; CDR2 reads FNYEAQ (reference sequence). The CDR3 contains 19 residues. V lost 4 bases to trimming and J lost 6 bases; unmatched junction nucleotides: 15. This CDR3 reads CASSYVALAGGHLAGELFF. CDR3 bases: TGTGCCAGCAGCTACGTCGCACTAGCGGGGGGACACTTAGCCGGGGAGCTGTTTTTT.

The CDR3, as DNA: TGTGCCCTAACGGGACGCAGGGGCCGCGGCTACACCTTC. It encodes CALTGRRGRGYTF. This chain uses TRBV28 with TRBJ1-2; D is perhaps TRBD1 (6 bases). V was pared by 11 bases and J by 8 bases, with 21 bases between. Germline V gene sequence: CDR1 MDHEN, CDR2 SYDVKM. The CDR3 is 13 amino acids.

This sequence joins TRBV6-5 and TRBJ2-5; D is perhaps TRBD2 (6 bases). CDR1 is MNHEY and CDR2 is SVGAGI in the germline V gene. This CDR3 spans 13 amino acids. The V end lost 5 bases, the J end lost 5 bases, and 12 bases lay between the germline ends. DNA for the CDR3: TGTGCCAGCAGTAAAACAGGAGGGGAGACCCAGTACTTC. Protein sequence: CASSKTGGETQYF.

This clone turned up a few times. This sequence joins TRBV6-2 or TRBV6-3 and TRBJ1-2; 8 bases fit TRBD1. V shed 5 bases, J shed 3 bases, and the junction held 5 bases outside the gene matches. Germline assignment: CDR1 MNHEY and CDR2 SVGEGT. The CDR3 spans 14 residues. The CDR3 DNA follows: TGTGCCAGCAGTACCCTGACAGGGGACTATGGCTACACCTTC. Its translation: CASSTLTGDYGYTF.

CDR3 residues: CASSHGRANTEAFF. The CDR3 DNA reads as TGTGCCAGCAGTCACGGGAGGGCGAACACTGAAGCTTTCTTT. V usage is TRBV6-5 and J usage is TRBJ1-1; D call uncertain. Germline CDR1 and CDR2: MNHEY and SVGAGI. CDR3 length equals 14 residues. V was trimmed by 5 bases and J by 1 base, leaving 11 bases between them.

The rearrangement links TRBV7-8 to TRBJ1-1, with no clear D. Germline CDR1 is SGHVS and CDR2 is FQNEAQ. The CDR3 covers 11 residues. V lost 6 bases, J lost 4 bases, and 6 bases lay in between. The CDR3, as DNA: TGTGCCAGCAGTATGAGCACTGAAGCTTTCTTT. Amino acids: CASSMSTEAFF.

V and J are TRBV11-2 and TRBJ2-7; 8 bases match TRBD2. Germline CDR1 reads SGHAT; CDR2 reads FQNNGV. This CDR3 region has 13 residues. With 3 bases clipped from V and 6 bases from J, the junction kept 4 bases outside the gene matches. CDR3 nucleotides: TGTGCCAGCAGCTTCATACTAGCGGCCGAGCAGTACGTC. It yields the protein CASSFILAAEQYV.

This chain uses TRBV4-3 with TRBJ1-2; possibly TRBD1 for D (6 bases). CDR3 size: 16 residues. Germline V lookup: CDR1 LGHNA, CDR2 YSLEER. Trimming stripped 1 base from V and 2 bases from J, with 14 bases between. CDR3: CASSQVGGLGNYGYTF. CDR3 DNA: TGCGCCAGCAGCCAAGTCGGGGGGCTAGGGAACTATGGCTACACCTTC.

The J gene is TRBJ2-7, the V gene TRBV25-1, with 7 bases fitting TRBD1. V shed 3 bases, J shed 2 bases, and the junction held 4 bases outside the gene matches. CDR3 length: 14 residues. CDR1 MGHDK and CDR2 SYGVNS come from the germline V gene. In nucleotides, the CDR3 is TGTGCCAGCAGTGACCCCCAGGGGGCCTACGAGCAGTACGTC. Its translation is CASSDPQGAYEQYV.

The V gene is TRBV30, the J gene TRBJ2-2; no definite D call. Trimming removed 2 bases at V and 4 bases at J, with 8 bases between. The V gene's germline CDR1 is GTSNPN and CDR2 SVGIG (reference sequence). The CDR3 is 13 residues long. The CDR3 region has the DNA TGTGCCTGGAGTTTGGCACCCACCGGGGAGCTGTTTTTT. Translation: CAWSLAPTGELFF.

The chain uses TRBV18 and TRBJ2-7, with 9 bases identical to TRBD1. The junction had 4 bases not matched to a gene; V was cut back by 3 bases and J by 4 bases. Germline V lookup: CDR1 KGHSH, CDR2 LQKENI. CDR3 length: 14 amino acids. The CDR3 reads CASSPAGQGYEQYV. For the CDR3, the DNA is TGTGCCAGCTCACCGGCGGGACAGGGTTACGAGCAGTACGTC.

This clone was seen a few times. V is TRBV21-1 and J is TRBJ2-1; the table's D call TRBD2 went unverified against the DNA. TRBV21-1 is deemed a pseudogene. The CDR3 is made up of 14 amino acids. CDR3 DNA: TGTGCCAGCAGCAAAGAAGGTCGGGGGGTGGAGCAGTTCTTC. This encodes CASSKEGRGVEQFF.

As DNA, the CDR3 is TGTGCCAGCAGCCGGACTAGCGCCCACAATGAGCAGTTCTTC. Translated, it gives CASSRTSAHNEQFF. The chain combines TRBV7-3 with TRBJ2-1, with 9 bases identical to TRBD2. The CDR3 runs to 14 residues. CDR1 and CDR2 from the germline V gene are SGHTA and FQGTGA. Trimming removed 5 bases from V and 5 bases from J; junction bases left unmatched: 4.

This chain joins TRBV15 and TRBJ2-3; possibly TRBD2 for D (5 bases). The CDR3 loop spans 17 amino acids. Germline V gene data show CDR1 as LNHNV and CDR2 as YYDKDF (reference sequence). V lost 1 base to trimming and J lost 0 bases, with 14 bases between them. The CDR3 nucleotides read TGTGCCACCAGCAGAGCGGTGGGGAGCAGGAGCACAGATACGCAGTATTTT. Its translation is CATSRAVGSRSTDTQYF. Based on the CDR3 plus reference TRBV15 and TRBJ2-3, the full variable domain is DAMVIQNPRYQVTQFGKPVTLSCSQTLNHNVMYWYQQKSSQAPKLLFHYYDKDFNNEADTPDNFQSRRPNTSFCFLDIRSPGLGDTAMYLCATSRAVGSRSTDTQYFGPGTRLTVL.

The chain joins TRBV19 to TRBJ1-2; 9 bases match TRBD1. The CDR3 covers 15 residues. Losses at the gene ends were 7 bases for V and 9 bases for J; bases not matched to a gene: 15. Germline V gene sequence: CDR1 LNHDA, CDR2 SQIVND (reference sequence). Written as DNA, the CDR3 is TGTGCCAGTACCGAAAACCCAGGGACAGGGCTCAGCTACACCTTC. Translated, it gives CASTENPGTGLSYTF.

J is TRBJ2-3 and V is TRBV19; 16 bases are shared with TRBD2. Losses at the gene ends were 7 bases for V and 5 bases for J; bases not matched to a gene: 9. Germline CDR1 LNHDA, CDR2 SQIVND (reference sequence). The CDR3 extends over 17 amino acids. This CDR3 reads CASKTPGLAGGRDTQYF. CDR3 DNA sequence: TGTGCCAGTAAGACACCGGGACTAGCGGGAGGGAGAGATACGCAGTATTTT.

The chain couples TRBV5-5 to TRBJ2-3, with 13 bases identical to TRBD2. Germline V gives CDR1 SGHKS, CDR2 YYEKEE (reference sequence). V shed 0 bases and J 7 bases; nucleotides not matched to a gene: 17. The CDR3 runs 20 residues. The CDR3 DNA reads as TGTGCCAGCAGCTTGGTGGCTACTAGCGGGGGGGCCACGTTATTGCATACGCAGTATTTT. Amino acids: CASSLVATSGGATLLHTQYF.

V and J are TRBV7-9 and TRBJ1-2; unclear D gene. The CDR3 contains 14 residues. V dropped 4 bases and J dropped 0 bases, with 9 bases sitting between them. CDR1 is SEHNR and CDR2 is FQNEAQ in the germline V gene (reference sequence). The CDR3 here is CASSWYSANYGYTF. The CDR3 bases are TGTGCCAGCAGCTGGTACTCCGCTAACTATGGCTACACCTTC.

The chain joins TRBV19 to TRBJ2-2, with 9 bases aligning to TRBD1. This CDR3 spans 16 amino acids. The junction had 6 bases not matched to a gene; V was cut back by 3 bases and J by 4 bases. Germline V gene sequence: CDR1 LNHDA, CDR2 SQIVND (reference sequence). The chain's CDR3 is CASSMPVTGGTGELFF. The CDR3 nucleotides are TGTGCCAGTAGTATGCCCGTGACAGGGGGCACCGGGGAGCTGTTTTTT. The full variable domain, completed using reference TRBV19 and TRBJ2-2, is DGGITQSPKYLFRKEGQNVTLSCEQNLNHDAMYWYRQDPGQGLRLIYYSQIVNDFQKGDIAEGYSVSREKKESFPLTVTSAQKNPTAFYLCASSMPVTGGTGELFFGEGSRLTVL.

The genes are TRBV3-1 (or the pseudogene TRBV3-2) and TRBJ2-1; 14 bases are shared with TRBD2. The germline V gene has CDR1 LGHDT and CDR2 YNNKEL (reference sequence). This CDR3 has 14 amino acids. The V gene end was trimmed by 4 bases and the J gene end by 10 bases; junction bases not matched to a gene: 3. In DNA, the CDR3 is TGTGCCAGCAGCCTGACTAGCGGGGGGGAGGAGCAGTTCTTC. It yields the protein CASSLTSGGEEQFF.

This sequence joins TRBV5-1 and TRBJ2-1, with 9 nucleotides matching TRBD1. The CDR3 has 14 residues. In germline, CDR1 is SGHRS, CDR2 YFSETQ. J was trimmed by 7 bases and V by 4 bases; bases with no gene match: 6. The CDR3 nucleotides are TGCGCCAGCAGCCAGGGGACAGGGATTAATGAGCAGTTCTTC. Translating it yields CASSQGTGINEQFF.

There are a few counts of this clone. The chain links TRBV6-4 to TRBJ2-7, with a tentative D call TRBD1 (5 bases). The CDR3 has 11 amino acids. The V and J ends lost 8 bases and 4 bases respectively, with 9 bases between them. The germline V gene has CDR1 MRHNA and CDR2 SNTAGT. The chain's CDR3 is CASPDKYEQYF. CDR3 DNA: TGTGCCAGCCCGGACAAGTACGAGCAGTACTTC.

The CDR3 nucleotides read TGTGCCAGCAGTGAAGCCCCCCGACAGGGAGGAGCTTTCTTT. Translation: CASSEAPRQGGAFF. J is TRBJ1-1 and V is TRBV6-1; TRBD1 matches 7 bases. The CDR3 runs 14 residues. CDR1 and CDR2 from the germline V gene are MNHNS and SASEGT. J gave up 10 bases and V 0 bases, and 8 bases lay outside the gene matches.